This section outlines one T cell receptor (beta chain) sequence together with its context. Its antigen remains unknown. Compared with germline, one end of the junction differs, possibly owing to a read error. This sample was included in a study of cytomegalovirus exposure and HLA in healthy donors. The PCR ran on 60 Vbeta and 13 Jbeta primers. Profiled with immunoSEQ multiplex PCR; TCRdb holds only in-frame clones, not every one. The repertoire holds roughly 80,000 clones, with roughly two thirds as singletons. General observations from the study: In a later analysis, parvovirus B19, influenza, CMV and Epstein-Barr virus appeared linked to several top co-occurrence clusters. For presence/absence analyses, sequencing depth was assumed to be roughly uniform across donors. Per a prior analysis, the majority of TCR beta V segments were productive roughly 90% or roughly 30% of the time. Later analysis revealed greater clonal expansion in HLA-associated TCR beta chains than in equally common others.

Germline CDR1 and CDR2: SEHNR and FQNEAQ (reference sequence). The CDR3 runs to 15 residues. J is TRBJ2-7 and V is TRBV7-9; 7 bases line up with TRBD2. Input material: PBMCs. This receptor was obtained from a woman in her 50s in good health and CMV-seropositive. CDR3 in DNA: TGTTCCAGCAGCCCGGACCTGGGGGGGGAAAGCGAGCAGTACTTC. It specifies CSSSPDLGGESEQYF. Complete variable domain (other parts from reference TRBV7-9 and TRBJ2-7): DTGVSQNPRHKITKRGQNVTFRCDPISEHNRLYWYRQTLGQGPEFLTYFQNEAQLEKSRLLSDRFSAERPKGSFSTLEIQRTEQGDSAMYLCSSSPDLGGESEQYFGPGTRLTVT.